The text below deals with one T cell receptor (beta chain). This specimen belongs to a study of blood T cells in healthy people across ages. The CDR3 loop spans 15 amino acids. Trimming cost V 6 bases and J 0 bases, with 9 bases left between them. Germline V lookup: CDR1 MNHEY, CDR2 SVGAGI. Using a J-beta primer mix together with a sample-barcoded 5' primer, a second PCR was run for roughly 7 to 11 cycles. Carrying 12 random nucleotides, a template-switch adaptor labeled each individual cDNA molecule. Researchers report that each sample yielded at least 3 million CDR3-containing paired-end reads. A single record per CDR3 protein comes from TCRdb applying MiXCR to the 5' RACE reads. This sample has around 800,000 distinct CDR3 sequences, with 20% to 30% found just once. Whenever a sample was processed, at least 6 million PBMCs were isolated. These data were likewise used in another study, on T cells of mothers and their children. According to that study: Over 8.5 million reads per mother and roughly 3 million per child were obtained.

What was sequenced was blood. The TCR was taken from a boy younger than 18 in good health. This chain joins TRBV6-5 and TRBJ2-6; a possible D gene is TRBD2 (5 bases). This CDR3 reads CASSISGSGANVLTF. Written as DNA, the CDR3 is TGTGCCAGCAGCATCAGCGGCTCTGGGGCCAACGTCCTGACTTTC.